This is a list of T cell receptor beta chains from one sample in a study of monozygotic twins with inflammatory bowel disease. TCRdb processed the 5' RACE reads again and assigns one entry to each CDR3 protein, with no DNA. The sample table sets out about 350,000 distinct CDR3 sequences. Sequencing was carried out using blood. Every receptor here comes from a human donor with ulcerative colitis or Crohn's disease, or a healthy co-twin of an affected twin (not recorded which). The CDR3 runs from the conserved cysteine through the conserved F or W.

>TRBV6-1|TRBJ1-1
CASSPLGKNTEAFF
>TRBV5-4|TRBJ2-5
CASSLEPKGRETQYF
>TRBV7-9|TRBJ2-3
CASSRGSGGNTDTQYF
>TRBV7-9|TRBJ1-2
CASSLAGPTHYGYTF
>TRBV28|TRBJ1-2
CASSLIGQHYGYTF
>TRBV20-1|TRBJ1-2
CSASQGAINYGYTF
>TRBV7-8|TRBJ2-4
CASSFSGIGDIQYF
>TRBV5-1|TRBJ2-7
CASSLGDRVLEQYF
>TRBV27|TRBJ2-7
CASSKQGDYEQYF
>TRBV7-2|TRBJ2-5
CASSLDLAGGRETQYF
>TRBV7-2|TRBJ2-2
CASSSQGQALGAGELFF
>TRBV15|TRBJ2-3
CATSSTRGLAERTDTQYF
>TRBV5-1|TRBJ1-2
CASSPGLRRGYTF
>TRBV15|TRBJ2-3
CATSRDGIGGSVTDTQYF
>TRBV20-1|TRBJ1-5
CSVRPTGSNQPQHF
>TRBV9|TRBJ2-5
CASSVGSSGAVGETQYF
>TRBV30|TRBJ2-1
CAWSPTDNEQFF
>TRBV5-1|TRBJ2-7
CASSFGEGSYEQYF
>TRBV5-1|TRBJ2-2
CASSQGQGGTGELFF
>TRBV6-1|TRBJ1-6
CAGRLDEGAPLHF
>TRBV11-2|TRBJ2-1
CASSLPSDEQFF
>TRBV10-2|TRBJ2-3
CASRAGAGTQYF
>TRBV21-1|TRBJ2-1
CASRRGRNEQFF
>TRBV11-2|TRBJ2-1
CASSLDLLAGSYNEQFF
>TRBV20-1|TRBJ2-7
CSARDNGYEQYF
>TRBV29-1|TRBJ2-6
CVCGSGANVLTF
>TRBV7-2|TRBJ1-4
CASSSGTGREKLFF
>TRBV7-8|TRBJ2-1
CASSPGTSGGAYNEQFF